A single sample is the source of the 31 T cell receptor beta chains below, sequenced in a study of blood T cell repertoires in COVID-19. Method: immunoSEQ multiplex PCR; TCRdb's copy keeps in-frame clones and lacks some. This sample has more than 250,000 clones, with approximately 86% found just once. Material: peripheral blood. The receptors were gathered from a human donor in a cohort sampled during active COVID-19.

The chain links TRBV19 to TRBJ1-5; 8 nucleotides match TRBD1. Germline trimming cut 10 bases from V and 8 bases from J; bases unmatched to any gene: 10. The germline gives CDR1 LNHDA, CDR2 SQIVND (reference sequence). This CDR3 is built from 13 residues. Here the CDR3 reads CATVRGPGKPQHF. As DNA, the CDR3 is TGTGCCACCGTCAGGGGGCCCGGGAAGCCCCAGCATTTT.

This clone was observed once. This chain links TRBV4-3 with TRBJ2-1; TRBD1 agrees at 7 bases. V shed 2 bases, J shed 4 bases, and the junction held 11 bases outside the gene matches. In germline, CDR1 is LGHNA, CDR2 YSLEER. The CDR3 extends over 17 amino acids. The CDR3 region is CASSQPREQGEYNEQFF. The CDR3 DNA sequence: TGCGCCAGCAGCCAACCGAGGGAGCAGGGGGAGTACAATGAGCAGTTCTTC.

This chain's CDR3 is CASSFKRYTEAFF. The CDR3, as DNA: TGTGCCAGCAGTTTTAAACGGTACACTGAAGCTTTCTTT. The chain joins TRBV12-3 or TRBV12-4 to TRBJ1-1; D is unclear. V dropped 3 bases and J dropped 3 bases, with 8 bases sitting between them. CDR3 length: 13 residues.

J is TRBJ1-2 and V is TRBV4-2; the match to TRBD1 covers 8 bases. CDR1 is LGHNA, CDR2 YNFKEQ, per germline. This CDR3 spans 15 amino acids. J lost 7 bases, V lost 0 bases, and 7 bases had no gene match. The CDR3 loop reads CASSQDRQGAVGYTF. The CDR3 nucleotides are TGTGCCAGCAGCCAAGATAGGCAGGGGGCAGTTGGCTACACCTTC.

V and J are TRBV27 and TRBJ1-2; the match to TRBD1 covers 7 bases. This CDR3 is built from 15 residues. Germline V gives CDR1 MNHEY, CDR2 SMNVEV (reference sequence). J lost 4 bases, V lost 5 bases, and 10 bases had no gene match. The CDR3 loop is CASSPLDRQFYGYTF. CDR3 nucleotides: TGTGCCAGCAGTCCGCTGGACAGGCAATTCTATGGCTACACCTTC.

The V and J genes are TRBV14 and TRBJ2-7; tentatively, D is TRBD1 (5 bases). Trimming stripped 2 bases from V and 2 bases from J, with 19 bases between. This CDR3 has 17 residues. Germline V gives CDR1 SGHDN, CDR2 FVKESK. The CDR3 region is CASSQYLGAGFTYEQYF. The CDR3 DNA follows: TGTGCCAGCAGCCAATACCTAGGGGCAGGGTTTACCTACGAGCAGTACTTC.

This chain links TRBV2 with TRBJ1-6; tentatively, D is TRBD1 (5 bases). Germline-derived CDR1 and CDR2 are SNHLY and FYNNEI. V was cut by 6 bases and J by 1 base, with 7 bases left in between. CDR3 length: 14 amino acids. The CDR3 is CASRDKSYNSPLHF. CDR3 in DNA: TGTGCCAGCAGGGACAAATCCTATAATTCACCCCTCCACTTT.

The genes are TRBV24-1 and TRBJ2-5; 7 bases are shared with TRBD1. Unmatched junction bases numbered 5, after V lost 2 bases and J lost 3 bases. The CDR3 length is 15 residues. Germline CDR1 is KGHDR and CDR2 is SFDVKD. The CDR3 sequence is CATSDWAGGEETQYF. The CDR3 DNA reads as TGTGCCACCAGTGATTGGGCAGGGGGAGAAGAGACCCAGTACTTC.

The V call is TRBV3-1 (or the pseudogene TRBV3-2), the J call TRBJ1-6, with D perhaps TRBD1 (6 bases). CDR3 length: 15 residues. Looked up from germline, CDR1 is LGHDT and CDR2 is YNNKEL (reference sequence). Between the trimmed V and J ends, which lost 4 bases and 10 bases, there was a span of 17 bases. CDR3 sequence: CASSPDTGLRSPLHF. The CDR3 DNA follows: TGTGCCAGCAGCCCTGATACAGGGCTGCGATCACCCCTCCACTTT.

The chain carries TRBV6-2 or TRBV6-3 and TRBJ2-7; TRBD2 matches 13 bases. Germline V gene sequence: CDR1 MNHEY, CDR2 SVGEGT. This CDR3 has 14 amino acids. V lost 5 bases and J lost 6; bases outside the gene matches: 4. CDR3 residues: CASSLTSGGSEQYF. The CDR3 region has the DNA TGTGCCAGCAGTCTGACTAGCGGGGGGTCCGAGCAGTACTTC.

The V call is TRBV5-4, the J call TRBJ2-2; TRBD1 agrees at 10 bases. J lost 5 bases, V lost 5 bases, and 12 bases had no gene match. There are 17 residues in the CDR3. Germline V gene sequence: CDR1 SGHNT, CDR2 YYREEE (reference sequence). This chain's CDR3 is CASRAKGTGVVTGELFF. The CDR3 DNA reads as TGTGCCAGCAGGGCGAAGGGGACAGGGGTTGTAACCGGGGAGCTGTTTTTT.

The rearrangement joins TRBV6-6 to TRBJ1-2; TRBD1 is a possible D gene (6 bases). The CDR3 loop spans 14 amino acids. The V end was cut by 6 bases, the J end by 7 bases, with 18 bases between. Germline CDR1 and CDR2: MNHNY and SVGAGI (reference sequence). In nucleotides, the CDR3 is TGTGCCAGCAGGGCCCATGGGGGGGGGCCTGGCTACACCTTC. Translated: CASRAHGGGPGYTF.

The genes are TRBV19 and TRBJ1-3; a possible D gene is TRBD1 (6 bases). Germline V gives CDR1 LNHDA, CDR2 SQIVND (reference sequence). The V gene lost 5 bases and the J gene lost 0 bases, with 8 bases spanning the gap. The CDR3 consists of 14 residues. As DNA, the CDR3 is TGTGCCAGTAGTCTGGACAGCTCTGGAAACACCATATATTTT. Translation gives CASSLDSSGNTIYF.

The chain employs TRBV6-4 and TRBJ2-7; a weak D match, TRBD1 (7 bases). The germline CDR1 and CDR2 sequences are MRHNA and SNTAGT. CDR3 length: 17 residues. Trimming stripped 4 bases from V and 4 bases from J, with 23 bases between. CDR3 protein: CASSVPRDSGGIYEQYF. The CDR3 nucleotides read TGTGCCAGCAGTGTCCCCCGGGACAGCGGCGGGATATACGAGCAGTACTTC.

This chain connects TRBV19 to TRBJ2-5, with D perhaps matching TRBD2 (6 bases). Trimming removed 5 bases at V and 5 bases at J, with 15 bases between. The germline CDR1 and CDR2 sequences are LNHDA and SQIVND (reference sequence). This CDR3 region has 14 residues. The CDR3, as DNA: TGTGCCAGTAGTGCGACGGTGGCGGGGGAGACCCAGTACTTC. Its protein is CASSATVAGETQYF.

The chain has TRBV30 and TRBJ1-1; D gene unclear. Germline V gives CDR1 GTSNPN, CDR2 SVGIG (reference sequence). V lost 3 bases to trimming and J lost 7 bases, with 21 bases between them. This CDR3 is built from 15 residues. CDR3 sequence (DNA): TGTGCCTGGAGCGCTGCTGCATACTTGAGGGATGAAGCTTTCTTT. This codes for CAWSAAAYLRDEAFF.

The chain is built from TRBV7-8 and TRBJ1-1, with D perhaps TRBD1 (6 bases). V was trimmed by 5 bases and J by 5 bases, leaving 15 bases between them. Germline loops: CDR1 SGHVS, CDR2 FQNEAQ. The CDR3 loop spans 14 amino acids. As DNA, the CDR3 is TGTGCCAGCAGCCTAGGGACACGACTTACTGAAGCTTTCTTT. Amino acids: CASSLGTRLTEAFF.

V gene TRBV4-1 combines with J gene TRBJ1-1; 7 positions match TRBD1. V trimming: 6 bases; J trimming: 4 bases; junction bases outside the gene matches: 8. The germline CDR1 and CDR2 sequences are MGHRA and YSYEKL. The CDR3 covers 14 residues. CDR3 sequence reads: CASRLRGQLTEAFF. CDR3 nucleotide sequence: TGCGCCAGCAGACTAAGGGGACAGCTCACTGAAGCTTTCTTT.

The chain has TRBV27 and TRBJ2-7; 8 nucleotides agree with TRBD1. V shed 3 bases, J shed 3 bases, and the junction held 4 bases outside the gene matches. The CDR3 covers 14 residues. The germline gives CDR1 MNHEY, CDR2 SMNVEV (reference sequence). CDR3 residues: CASSLQGAVYEQYF. As DNA, the CDR3 is TGTGCCAGCAGTTTGCAGGGGGCGGTCTACGAGCAGTACTTC.

The chain joins TRBV4-3 to TRBJ1-1; D call uncertain. Germline V gene lookup returns CDR1 LGHNA and CDR2 YSLEER. V was pared by 5 bases and J by 1 base, with 8 bases between. The CDR3 consists of 13 residues. CDR3 sequence: CASSLRWNTEAFF. CDR3 nucleotides: TGCGCCAGCAGCTTACGGTGGAACACTGAAGCTTTCTTT.

The DNA of the CDR3 is TGCGCCAGCAGCCCTAGGGGGACTAGTCTTTCCTACGAGCAGTACTTC. This encodes CASSPRGTSLSYEQYF. The chain employs TRBV4-1 and TRBJ2-7; 8 nucleotides line up with TRBD2. The junction had 9 bases not matched to a gene; V was cut back by 4 bases and J by 1 base. The CDR3 spans 16 residues. From germline, CDR1 is MGHRA and CDR2 YSYEKL.

V usage is TRBV7-2 and J usage is TRBJ2-5; possible D gene TRBD2, 6 bases. V was shortened by 4 bases and J by 10 bases, with 22 bases between the two germline ends. The CDR3 is 15 amino acids. Germline V gene lookup returns CDR1 SGHTA and CDR2 FQGNSA. DNA for the CDR3: TGTGCCAGCAGCTCCGACGGGACTTACGTTGGGGACCAGTACTTC. It specifies CASSSDGTYVGDQYF.

This clone showed up just a few times. The rearrangement joins TRBV7-9 to TRBJ2-7, with a possible D match to TRBD2 (6 bases). The CDR3 runs 13 residues. V was cut by 9 bases and J by 5 bases, with 17 bases left in between. The germline gives CDR1 SEHNR, CDR2 FQNEAQ (reference sequence). The CDR3 reads CASLEGNFHEQYF. Here the CDR3 DNA reads TGTGCCAGTTTGGAGGGCAACTTCCACGAGCAGTACTTC.

The chain carries TRBV27 and TRBJ1-5; D is unclear. Looked up from germline, CDR1 is MNHEY and CDR2 is SMNVEV (reference sequence). This CDR3 is 14 amino acids long. The ends were cut back, 5 bases at V and 2 bases at J, with 10 bases in the middle. CDR3: CASSLRSRNQPQHF. The DNA of the CDR3 is TGTGCCAGCAGTCTCAGGTCCCGCAATCAGCCCCAGCATTTT.

The chain joins TRBV14 to TRBJ1-1; 9 nucleotides align to TRBD1. The junction had 42 bases not matched to a gene; V was cut back by 10 bases and J by 9 bases. Per germline, CDR1 SGHDN and CDR2 FVKESK. This CDR3 comprises 23 residues. CDR3 amino acids: CATTSGTGWSPSYVSRPSYKAFF. CDR3 nucleotides: TGTGCCACCACGTCCGGGACAGGGTGGTCCCCTTCATATGTCAGCCGCCCATCCTATAAAGCTTTCTTT.

The rearrangement links TRBV21-1 to TRBJ1-2; the DNA was not used to check the table's D call, TRBD1. TRBV21-1 is assigned pseudogene status. This CDR3 has 15 amino acids. In DNA form, the CDR3 reads TGTGCCAGCAGCAAAGCGCTCGTCAGGGCTTATGGCTACACCTTC. Translating gives CASSKALVRAYGYTF.

This clone occurred once. J is TRBJ1-6 and V is TRBV5-6; no reliable D call. The CDR3 runs to 17 residues. Trimming left V 3 bases short and J 9 bases short, with 22 bases between. Germline loops: CDR1 SGHDT, CDR2 YYEEEE. This chain's CDR3 is CASSSRPPGRGFSPLHF. CDR3 nucleotide sequence: TGTGCCAGCAGCTCTCGCCCCCCGGGAAGAGGTTTTTCACCCCTCCACTTT. Full variable domain (outside the CDR3, taken from reference TRBV5-6 and TRBJ1-6): DAGVTQSPTHLIKTRGQQVTLRCSPKSGHDTVSWYQQALGQGPQFIFQYYEEEERQRGNFPDRFSGHQFPNYSSELNVNALLLGDSALYLCASSSRPPGRGFSPLHFGNGTRLTVT.

V and J are TRBV6-5 and TRBJ1-2, with 9 bases identical to TRBD1. The CDR3 totals 15 residues. Trimming cost V 5 bases and J 4 bases; bases outside gene matches: 8. The V gene's germline CDR1 is MNHEY and CDR2 SVGAGI. This chain's CDR3 is CASSRGQGIIYGYTF. In DNA form, the CDR3 reads TGTGCCAGCAGTAGGGGACAGGGCATTATCTATGGCTACACCTTC.

The V call is TRBV15, the J call TRBJ2-7; maybe TRBD1 (6 bases). The CDR3 consists of 14 residues. Looked up from germline, CDR1 is LNHNV and CDR2 is YYDKDF (reference sequence). The V end lost 5 bases, the J end lost 10 bases, and 21 bases lay between the germline ends. As DNA, the CDR3 is TGTGCCACCAGCGCCCCCGGGACACCAATGGGCCAGTACTTC. This codes for CATSAPGTPMGQYF.

This clone is a singleton in its sample. The chain couples TRBV6-5 to TRBJ2-7; 11 bases align to TRBD1. The CDR3 loop spans 15 amino acids. J lost 2 bases, V lost 6 bases, and 6 bases had no gene match. Germline V CDR1 and CDR2: MNHEY, SVGAGI. In nucleotides, the CDR3 is TGTGCCAGCAGCTTGGACAGGGGGCAGACCTACGAGCAGTACTTC. Residues: CASSLDRGQTYEQYF.

Notes on this clone: The sample contains more than one DNA sequence encoding this CDR3. CDR3 coding DNA: TGTGCCAGCAGCCCAGGGACACCGAAAAACATTCAGTACTTC. Its translation is CASSPGTPKNIQYF. V and J are TRBV5-4 and TRBJ2-4, with TRBD1 as a possible D gene (6 bases). The V gene lost 4 bases and the J gene lost 4 bases, with 12 bases spanning the gap. The germline gives CDR1 SGHNT, CDR2 YYREEE (reference sequence). CDR3 length: 14 residues.